This passage covers 27 T cell receptor beta chains from one sample sequenced in a study of cytomegalovirus exposure and HLA in healthy donors. Generated by immunoSEQ multiplex PCR, the TCRdb table keeps only in-frame clones and is missing some. The table shows 150,000 to 200,000 clones, with 80% to 85% occurring only once. Sequencing was carried out using PBMCs. The receptor set was obtained from a man aged 25 to 40 in good health and CMV-seropositive.

This chain uses TRBV15 with TRBJ2-2, with D possibly matching TRBD1 (5 bases). The CDR3 has 18 amino acids. The V end lost 0 bases, the J end lost 3 bases, and 17 bases lay between the germline ends. The germline CDR1 and CDR2 sequences are LNHNV and YYDKDF (reference sequence). DNA of the CDR3: TGTGCCACCAGCAGAGATGGTGGGGCAGTTCGATACACCGGGGAGCTGTTTTTT. This translates into CATSRDGGAVRYTGELFF.

The chain has TRBV30 and TRBJ2-2, with 8 bases lining up with TRBD1. CDR3 length equals 15 residues. Germline V gene sequence: CDR1 GTSNPN, CDR2 SVGIG (reference sequence). J gave up 3 bases and V 2 bases, and 5 bases lay outside the gene matches. The CDR3 DNA is TGTGCCTGGAGTCGTTTGGGACAGGACACCGGGGAGCTGTTTTTT. Residues: CAWSRLGQDTGELFF.

The chain has TRBV6-5 and TRBJ1-2; maybe TRBD1 (5 bases). V shed 2 bases and J shed 4 bases, with 14 bases lying between them. Per germline, CDR1 MNHEY and CDR2 SVGAGI. The CDR3 totals 15 residues. The CDR3 region is CASSYREGRSYGYTF. CDR3 nucleotide sequence: TGTGCCAGCAGTTACCGGGAGGGGAGGAGCTATGGCTACACCTTC.

Only one count was recorded for this clone. Other DNA sequences in this specimen translate into the identical CDR3. The genes are TRBV9 and TRBJ2-7, with D possibly TRBD2 on 5 matching bases. Germline CDR1 reads SGDLS; CDR2 reads YYNGEE. V was pared by 0 bases and J by 0 bases, with 7 bases between. This CDR3 region has 14 residues. CDR3 bases: TGTGCCAGCAGCGTAGGTGGGAGCTCCTACGAGCAGTACTTC. It translates to CASSVGGSSYEQYF. Together with reference TRBV9 and TRBJ2-7, the CDR3 gives the full variable domain: DSGVTQTPKHLITATGQRVTLRCSPRSGDLSVYWYQQSLDQGLQFLIQYYNGEERAKGNILERFSAQQFPDLHSELNLSSLELGDSALYFCASSVGGSSYEQYFGPGTRLTVT.

A note on this clone: Mismatch with germline at one junction end may stem from a read error. The chain has TRBV7-7 and TRBJ1-3; D not certain. The CDR3 is made up of 14 amino acids. Germline CDR1 SSHAT, CDR2 FNYEAQ (reference sequence). CDR3 bases: TGTGCTAGCAGTCCTGACAACTCTGGAAACACCATATATTTT. Translated: CASSPDNSGNTIYF. The whole variable domain, remainder taken from reference TRBV7-7 and TRBJ1-3, is GAGVSQSPRYKVTKRGQDVTLRCDPISSHATLYWYQQALGQGPEFLTYFNYEAQPDKSGLPSDRFSAERPEGSISTLTIQRTEQRDSAMYRCASSPDNSGNTIYFGEGSWLTVV.

A single count supports this clone. V gene TRBV6-5 combines with J gene TRBJ1-4, with D possibly matching TRBD1 (6 bases). The CDR3 length is 14 residues. Germline loops: CDR1 MNHEY, CDR2 SVGAGI. Trimming cost V 6 bases and J 4 bases, with 12 bases left between them. CDR3 nucleotide sequence: TGTGCCAGCAGCCAGACAGGTTATAATGAAAAACTGTTTTTT. Translation gives CASSQTGYNEKLFF.

This chain links TRBV7-3 with TRBJ1-6; D possibly corresponds to TRBD1 (6 bases). V lost 8 bases and J lost 5, with 16 bases in between. Per germline, CDR1 SGHTA and CDR2 FQGTGA. This CDR3 contains 15 residues. The DNA for the CDR3 is TGTGCCAGCGCGCCGGGATCAGGGGATAATTCACCCCTCCACTTT. The encoded protein is CASAPGSGDNSPLHF.

This clone was seen more than once but under ten times. The chain uses TRBV4-3 and TRBJ1-1; TRBD1 aligns across 7 bases. V lost 0 bases and J lost 2; bases outside the gene matches: 3. This CDR3 spans 15 amino acids. The germline V gene encodes CDR1 LGHNA and CDR2 YSLEER. The CDR3 loop is CASSQDWDSNTEAFF. In DNA form, the CDR3 reads TGCGCCAGCAGCCAAGACTGGGACAGTAACACTGAAGCTTTCTTT.

This rearrangement joins TRBV27 to TRBJ2-2; D remains unclear. CDR1 and CDR2 from the germline V gene are MNHEY and SMNVEV (reference sequence). This CDR3 has 17 amino acids. Trimming shortened V by 4 bases and J by 3 bases, and 18 bases separated the two germline ends. The CDR3 region is CASSYSPGRVYTGELFF. In DNA form, the CDR3 reads TGTGCCAGCAGTTACTCCCCCGGCCGGGTGTACACCGGGGAGCTGTTTTTT.

The chain couples TRBV23-1 to TRBJ2-2; D unresolved. TRBV23-1 is placed among ORFs of uncertain function. The V gene lost 0 bases and the J gene lost 1 base, with 6 bases spanning the gap. The CDR3 spans 15 residues. CDR3 sequence reads: CASSQSPLNTGELFF. In DNA, the CDR3 is TGCGCCAGCAGTCAATCTCCACTGAACACCGGGGAGCTGTTTTTT.

V and J are TRBV9 and TRBJ2-1, with D possibly being TRBD1 (5 bases). The V end lost 4 bases, the J end lost 6 bases, and 14 bases lay between the germline ends. This CDR3 region has 14 residues. Germline V gene lookup returns CDR1 SGDLS and CDR2 YYNGEE. CDR3 in DNA: TGTGCCAGCAGCCCTAGGGTGGGGCCCAATGAGCAGTTCTTC. As protein: CASSPRVGPNEQFF.

The table lists this clone with a count of one. The V and J genes are TRBV5-1 and TRBJ1-4; 9 nucleotides agree with TRBD1. The CDR3 is 17 amino acids. The germline gives CDR1 SGHRS, CDR2 YFSETQ. V gave up 4 bases and J gave up 0 bases; unmatched junction bases: 7. In nucleotides, the CDR3 is TGCGCCAGCAGCCCGGGACAGGGCCTAACAACTAATGAAAAACTGTTTTTT. Protein sequence: CASSPGQGLTTNEKLFF.

The chain couples TRBV9 to TRBJ2-3; D is unclear. Germline V gene sequence: CDR1 SGDLS, CDR2 YYNGEE. The V end was cut by 7 bases, the J end by 1 base, with 13 bases between. The CDR3 contains 14 residues. The CDR3 DNA follows: TGTGCCAGCGGTCCCAACTCTGGCACAGATACGCAGTATTTT. Translating gives CASGPNSGTDTQYF.

The gene calls are TRBV13 and TRBJ2-6; 7 positions agree with TRBD2. V lost 4 bases and J lost 0; bases outside the gene matches: 6. Germline V gives CDR1 PRHDT, CDR2 FYEKMQ (reference sequence). The CDR3 covers 17 residues. CDR3 sequence: CASSSLGLTSGANVLTF. DNA for the CDR3: TGTGCCAGCAGCTCGTTGGGACTAACCTCTGGGGCCAACGTCCTGACTTTC.

The chain has TRBV5-4 and TRBJ1-4; D not resolved. This CDR3 is 18 amino acids long. Germline assignment: CDR1 SGHNT and CDR2 YYREEE (reference sequence). V shed 0 bases and J shed 8 bases, with 23 bases lying between them. The CDR3: CASSLAEVRAGVGEKLFF. The CDR3 DNA follows: TGTGCCAGCAGCTTGGCCGAAGTTAGGGCGGGAGTGGGCGAAAAACTGTTTTTT.

The chain couples TRBV7-3 to TRBJ1-5, with TRBD1 identical over 7 bases. This CDR3 spans 14 amino acids. The V gene's germline CDR1 is SGHTA and CDR2 FQGTGA. V was pared by 5 bases and J by 1 base, with 2 bases of the junction left unmatched. CDR3 sequence (DNA): TGTGCCAGCAGCCCACAGGGGAGCAATCAGCCCCAGCATTTT. Translated: CASSPQGSNQPQHF.

The chain links TRBV28 to TRBJ2-7, with D unclear. Trimming took 3 bases from V and 3 from J, leaving 3 bases between them. CDR1 and CDR2 (germline): MDHEN, SYDVKM. The CDR3 is made up of 11 amino acids. DNA of the CDR3: TGTGCCAGCAGTTTCGGCTACGAGCAGTACTTC. It specifies CASSFGYEQYF.

This clone is a singleton in its sample. In DNA, the CDR3 is TGTGCCAGCAGCTTGGGAGGTTCCAAAAACATTCAGTACTTC. The encoded protein is CASSLGGSKNIQYF. V and J are TRBV5-6 and TRBJ2-4; no clear D gene. Germline loops: CDR1 SGHDT, CDR2 YYEEEE. V was shortened by 0 bases and J by 2 bases, with 6 bases between the two germline ends. The CDR3 is 14 amino acids. Full variable domain (rest looked up from reference TRBV5-6 and TRBJ2-4): DAGVTQSPTHLIKTRGQQVTLRCSPKSGHDTVSWYQQALGQGPQFIFQYYEEEERQRGNFPDRFSGHQFPNYSSELNVNALLLGDSALYLCASSLGGSKNIQYFGAGTRLSVL.

V is TRBV9 and J is TRBJ2-1, with a weak D call TRBD1 (6 bases). V gave up 2 bases and J gave up 8 bases, with 17 bases separating them. Germline V gene sequence: CDR1 SGDLS, CDR2 YYNGEE. The CDR3 consists of 15 residues. The CDR3, as DNA: TGTGCCAGCAGCGTTGGTCCCTCGAAGGGGGATGAGCAGTTCTTC. As protein: CASSVGPSKGDEQFF.

This clone came up once. V and J are TRBV10-1 and TRBJ2-3, with 11 bases that match TRBD2. V lost 4 bases, J lost 4 bases, and 7 bases stayed unmatched. Per the germline V gene, CDR1 is WNHNN and CDR2 is SYGVQD (reference sequence). This CDR3 is built from 16 residues. CDR3 amino acids: CASSVSLAGAPDTQYF. The CDR3 coding sequence is TGCGCCAGCAGTGTTTCACTAGCGGGAGCCCCAGATACGCAGTATTTT.

This clone has a single count. The chain combines TRBV4-3 with TRBJ2-1, with D possibly matching TRBD2 (7 bases). The CDR3 spans 16 residues. Trimming took off 0 bases at V and 8 bases at J, with 17 bases between the two ends. CDR1 is LGHNA, CDR2 YSLEER, per germline. The CDR3 is CASSQDERGGIYEQFF. The CDR3 coding sequence is TGCGCCAGCAGCCAAGATGAGAGGGGGGGTATCTATGAGCAGTTCTTC.

To note about this clone: Other DNA variants within this sample encode the same CDR3. The chain links TRBV5-1 to TRBJ1-1, with a tentative D call TRBD1 (6 bases). CDR1 and CDR2 (germline): SGHRS, YFSETQ. The CDR3 is made up of 15 amino acids. With 2 bases removed from V and 0 bases from J, the gap between germline ends came to 11 bases. The DNA of the CDR3 is TGCGCCAGCAGCTTCCTGGGGGCGATGAACACTGAAGCTTTCTTT. Translating it yields CASSFLGAMNTEAFF.

This clone was observed once. V usage is TRBV28 and J usage is TRBJ2-7, with TRBD2 identical over 12 bases. CDR1 is MDHEN, CDR2 SYDVKM, per germline. CDR3 length equals 16 residues. J was trimmed by 1 base and V by 6 bases; bases with no gene match: 7. In nucleotides, the CDR3 is TGTGCCAGCAGCCAGGGACTAGCGGGCTTATCCTACGAGCAGTACTTC. As protein: CASSQGLAGLSYEQYF.

This clone was detected ten times or more. V and J are TRBV30 and TRBJ1-1; D may be TRBD1 (6 bases). CDR3 length: 15 residues. V lost 8 bases, J lost 2 bases, and 21 bases lay in between. Germline V gene data show CDR1 as GTSNPN and CDR2 as SVGIG (reference sequence). The CDR3 DNA sequence: TGTGCCACCTCGGACTGGACAGAAACTAACACTGAAGCTTTCTTT. Translated, it gives CATSDWTETNTEAFF.

There are a few counts of this clone. The CDR3 bases are TGTGCCAGCAGCGTCCCTCGGGGGGCACCGAGCACCGGGGAGCTGTTTTTT. Encoded protein: CASSVPRGAPSTGELFF. This sequence joins TRBV9 and TRBJ2-2, with D tentatively TRBD2 (7 bases). The CDR3 covers 17 residues. Germline CDR1 reads SGDLS; CDR2 reads YYNGEE. V gave up 2 bases and J gave up 4 bases, with 18 bases separating them.

The V call is TRBV29-1, the J call TRBJ2-7; 9 bases line up with TRBD1. The germline V gene encodes CDR1 SQVTM and CDR2 ANQGSEA. CDR3 length: 15 amino acids. Trimming cost V 4 bases and J 5 bases; bases outside gene matches: 12. In nucleotides, the CDR3 is TGCAGCGTTGGCAAACAGACAGGGGGATTGGACGAGCAGTACTTC. Protein product: CSVGKQTGGLDEQYF.

The J gene is TRBJ1-2, the V gene TRBV19; D ambiguous. This CDR3 has 15 residues. V lost 7 bases and J lost 2, with 17 bases in between. Germline assignment: CDR1 LNHDA and CDR2 SQIVND (reference sequence). The CDR3 sequence is CASIPDGGRNYGYTF. DNA of the CDR3: TGTGCCAGTATCCCTGACGGAGGGAGGAACTATGGCTACACCTTC.